Each of the 22 T cell receptor beta chains below was sequenced from the same sample in a study of blood T cell repertoires in COVID-19. Measured with immunoSEQ multiplex PCR; TCRdb has only the in-frame clones, and not every one. The sample yields approximately 90,000 clones, approximately 86% seen once. Material: peripheral blood. Receptors were obtained from a woman older than 75 with acute or convalescent COVID-19.

Here the CDR3 reads CASSPHQGGNYEQYF. The CDR3 coding sequence is TGTGCCAGCAGCCCACACCAGGGGGGCAACTACGAGCAGTACTTC. The rearrangement uses TRBV11-2 and TRBJ2-7; weak D call: TRBD1 (7 bases). Germline CDR1 and CDR2: SGHAT and FQNNGV. Trimming removed 5 bases from V and 3 bases from J, with 17 bases in between. The CDR3 spans 15 residues. The whole variable domain, filled in from reference TRBV11-2 and TRBJ2-7, reads EAGVAQSPRYKIIEKRQSVAFWCNPISGHATLYWYQQILGQGPKLLIQFQNNGVVDDSQLPKDRFSAERLKGVDSTLKIQPAKLEDSAVYLCASSPHQGGNYEQYFGPGTRLTVT.

J is TRBJ1-5 and V is TRBV7-6; D is unclear. The germline CDR1 and CDR2 sequences are SGHVS and FNYEAQ. Trimming took off 5 bases at V and 5 bases at J, with 10 bases between the two ends. This CDR3 is built from 13 residues. CDR3 sequence: CASSPLPDQPQHF. The CDR3 nucleotides read TGTGCCAGCAGCCCCCTGCCGGATCAGCCCCAGCATTTT.

The chain couples TRBV7-8 to TRBJ1-5; TRBD1 might be the D (6 bases). This CDR3 is 17 amino acids long. V shed 2 bases and J shed 1 base, with 15 bases lying between them. Germline lookup yields CDR1 SGHVS and CDR2 FQNEAQ. The DNA for the CDR3 is TGTGCCAGCAGCTTACGATGGGCAGGGGCGAGCAATCAGCCCCAGCATTTT. As protein: CASSLRWAGASNQPQHF. The whole variable domain, filled in from reference TRBV7-8 and TRBJ1-5, reads GAGVSQSPRYKVAKRGQDVALRCDPISGHVSLFWYQQALGQGPEFLTYFQNEAQLDKSGLPSDRFFAERPEGSVSTLKIQRTQQEDSAVYLCASSLRWAGASNQPQHFGDGTRLSIL.

In its sample, this clone was seen once. The chain carries TRBV3-1 (or the pseudogene TRBV3-2) and TRBJ1-6, with TRBD1 identical over 7 bases. CDR3 length: 15 residues. The V and J ends lost 11 bases and 0 bases, in that order; junction bases with no gene match: 7. From germline, CDR1 is LGHDT and CDR2 YNNKEL (reference sequence). Here the CDR3 DNA reads TGTGCCGCGGGAGGGGGCGTCTCCTATAATTCACCCCTCCACTTT. Protein product: CAAGGGVSYNSPLHF.

This chain links TRBV24-1 with TRBJ1-2; a weak D match, TRBD1 (6 bases). This CDR3 is built from 14 residues. Trimming cost V 7 bases and J 3 bases, with 14 bases left between them. Germline V gene sequence: CDR1 KGHDR, CDR2 SFDVKD. CDR3 residues: CATSVGQLDYGYTF. The CDR3 DNA sequence: TGTGCCACCAGCGTCGGACAGTTGGACTATGGCTACACCTTC.

This clone has just a few counts. The CDR3 sequence is CASSLGSGGTDTQYF. CDR3 DNA: TGTGCCAGCAGTTTGGGTAGCGGGGGAACAGATACGCAGTATTTT. The chain carries TRBV2 and TRBJ2-3; 9 bases are shared with TRBD2. With 5 bases clipped from V and 3 bases from J, the junction kept 6 bases outside the gene matches. There are 15 residues in the CDR3. Germline V gene lookup returns CDR1 SNHLY and CDR2 FYNNEI.

There are a few counts of this clone. The V call is TRBV5-4, the J call TRBJ2-2; 7 nucleotides line up with TRBD2. The CDR3 loop spans 15 amino acids. Unmatched junction bases numbered 4, after V lost 4 bases and J lost 1 base. Looked up from germline, CDR1 is SGHNT and CDR2 is YYREEE (reference sequence). In DNA, the CDR3 is TGTGCCAGCAGCCCGGGACTAATGAACACCGGGGAGCTGTTTTTT. It translates to CASSPGLMNTGELFF.

The rearrangement links TRBV27 to TRBJ2-7; no clear D. The germline V gene has CDR1 MNHEY and CDR2 SMNVEV (reference sequence). V gave up 3 bases and J gave up 1 base, with 10 bases separating them. The CDR3 has 14 residues. This chain's CDR3 is CASSFYGASYEQYF. The CDR3 region has the DNA TGTGCCAGCAGTTTCTACGGTGCGTCCTACGAGCAGTACTTC.

The chain combines TRBV7-2 with TRBJ1-1, with D possibly being TRBD1 (5 bases). Germline-derived CDR1 and CDR2 are SGHTA and FQGNSA. The ends were cut back, 2 bases at V and 6 bases at J, with 7 bases in the middle. The CDR3 sequence is 12 residues long. CDR3 nucleotide sequence: TGTGCCAGCAGCTTAAGCAGGGCTGAAGCTTTCTTT. Amino acids: CASSLSRAEAFF.

This clone was picked up a small number of times. V gene TRBV7-2 combines with J gene TRBJ2-7, with 7 bases lining up with TRBD1. This CDR3 comprises 14 residues. Trimming took 4 bases from V and 0 from J; bases not matched to a gene: 3. The germline gives CDR1 SGHTA, CDR2 FQGNSA. CDR3 region: CASSSGTVSYEQYF. CDR3 sequence (DNA): TGTGCCAGCAGCTCCGGGACAGTCTCCTACGAGCAGTACTTC.

This rearrangement joins TRBV28 to TRBJ1-6, with 9 bases matching TRBD1. The V gene end was trimmed by 4 bases and the J gene end by 7 bases; junction bases not matched to a gene: 5. The V gene's germline CDR1 is MDHEN and CDR2 SYDVKM. This CDR3 comprises 15 residues. CDR3: CASSSLTGGNSPLHF. CDR3 DNA sequence: TGTGCCAGCAGTTCCCTGACAGGGGGAAATTCACCCCTCCACTTT.

V and J are TRBV7-2 and TRBJ2-3, with D possibly being TRBD2 (5 bases). V was pared by 1 base and J by 3 bases, with 11 bases between. This CDR3 contains 15 residues. Germline lookup yields CDR1 SGHTA and CDR2 FQGNSA. The CDR3 DNA is TGTGCCAGCAGCTTAGGGCTTGACTATACAGATACGCAGTATTTT. Amino acids: CASSLGLDYTDTQYF.

J is TRBJ1-5 and V is TRBV9, with a possible D match to TRBD1 (5 bases). V shed 2 bases and J shed 2 bases, with 11 bases lying between them. CDR1 is SGDLS, CDR2 YYNGEE, per germline. This CDR3 comprises 15 residues. CDR3 sequence reads: CASSVGGSGNQPQHF. CDR3 sequence (DNA): TGTGCCAGCAGCGTGGGGGGTTCGGGCAATCAGCCCCAGCATTTT.

The chain combines TRBV28 with TRBJ2-1, with TRBD2 matching 8 bases. Germline assignment: CDR1 MDHEN and CDR2 SYDVKM. V dropped 4 bases and J dropped 1; count of bases not matched to a gene: 6. CDR3 length: 16 amino acids. The CDR3 DNA reads TGTGCCAGCAGTTCTATAGCGGGGAGTTCCTACAATGAGCAGTTCTTC. As protein: CASSSIAGSSYNEQFF.

The chain is built from TRBV7-3 and TRBJ2-7, with D tentatively TRBD1 (6 bases). V lost 7 bases to trimming and J lost 1 base, with 20 bases between them. Germline V gives CDR1 SGHTA, CDR2 FQGTGA. The CDR3 consists of 16 residues. In nucleotides, the CDR3 is TGTGCCAGCAATCACCCCAAGGTTGGACAGTCCTACGAGCAGTACTTC. Translating gives CASNHPKVGQSYEQYF.

The chain has TRBV4-1 and TRBJ2-7, with a possible D match to TRBD1 (6 bases). The V end lost 0 bases, the J end lost 4 bases, and 10 bases lay between the germline ends. Per the germline V gene, CDR1 is MGHRA and CDR2 is YSYEKL. The CDR3 extends over 14 amino acids. The CDR3 spells CASSQDRGNYEQYF. CDR3 DNA sequence: TGCGCCAGCAGCCAAGACAGGGGTAATTACGAGCAGTACTTC.

J is TRBJ1-2 and V is TRBV29-1; D is ambiguous. The CDR3 contains 14 residues. Germline V CDR1 and CDR2: SQVTM, ANQGSEA. Trimming took 0 bases from V and 6 from J, leaving 14 bases between them. CDR3 DNA sequence: TGCAGCGTTGAAGATCTGGGTATTCTAGATGGCTACACCTTC. Its translation: CSVEDLGILDGYTF.

This sequence joins TRBV2 and TRBJ2-7; 11 bases agree with TRBD2. This CDR3 has 15 amino acids. From germline, CDR1 is SNHLY and CDR2 FYNNEI. Trimming took 5 bases from V and 0 from J; bases not matched to a gene: 3. The CDR3 region has the DNA TGTGCCAGCAGTAGACTAGCGGGGATCTCCTACGAGCAGTACTTC. It encodes CASSRLAGISYEQYF.

The chain joins TRBV30 to TRBJ2-7, with D maybe TRBD2 (5 bases). Trimming took 7 bases from V and 3 from J, leaving 16 bases between them. CDR1 is GTSNPN, CDR2 SVGIG, per germline (reference sequence). The CDR3 is 13 residues long. CDR3 in amino acids: CAFSGSEVYEQYF. The CDR3, as DNA: TGTGCCTTCTCGGGGAGCGAGGTCTACGAGCAGTACTTC.

V and J are TRBV9 and TRBJ2-1; tentatively, D is TRBD2 (5 bases). The CDR3 runs to 13 residues. V shed 4 bases and J shed 9 bases, with 14 bases lying between them. Germline values: CDR1 SGDLS, CDR2 YYNGEE. Written as DNA, the CDR3 is TGTGCCAGCAGCCCCGGCCTGGGGAGTGAGCAGTTCTTC. Translation gives CASSPGLGSEQFF. The variable domain in full, with the rest retrieved from reference TRBV9 and TRBJ2-1, is DSGVTQTPKHLITATGQRVTLRCSPRSGDLSVYWYQQSLDQGLQFLIQYYNGEERAKGNILERFSAQQFPDLHSELNLSSLELGDSALYFCASSPGLGSEQFFGPGTRLTVL.

This clone is a singleton in its sample. The V and J genes are TRBV7-2 and TRBJ2-2; 12 nucleotides agree with TRBD2. V lost 4 bases, J lost 7 bases, and 1 base stayed unmatched. Germline V gene sequence: CDR1 SGHTA, CDR2 FQGNSA. The CDR3 consists of 14 residues. In DNA, the CDR3 is TGTGCCAGCAGCTCGGGACTAGCGGGCGGGGAGCTGTTTTTT. It is translated as CASSSGLAGGELFF.

The genes are TRBV9 and TRBJ2-7, with TRBD1 matching 9 bases. The CDR3 sequence is 16 residues long. V shed 0 bases, J shed 0 bases, and the junction held 4 bases outside the gene matches. Germline CDR1 reads SGDLS; CDR2 reads YYNGEE. Here the CDR3 DNA reads TGTGCCAGCAGCGTAGCGGACAGGGGCCTCTCCTACGAGCAGTACTTC. This sequence encodes CASSVADRGLSYEQYF.